This T cell receptor beta chain was sequenced during a study of T cell repertoires in cytomegalovirus infection. Study at large: In public TCR beta signatures, there were indications of both CMV infection and matching HLA type.

Findings and limits, study-wide: Carriers of CMV and the relevant HLA type were discriminated by public TCR beta frequency. The ex vivo response showed dominance by HLA-C-restricted CMV-specific TCR beta clonotypes.

Each CDR3 protein is one row after TCRdb ran MiXCR on the reads. The table has 680,000 or so distinct CDR3 sequences, 35% seen once. This clonotype appeared a few times. Its antigen is currently unknown. The CDR3 sequence is 12 residues long. The germline CDR1 and CDR2 sequences are SGHDN and FVKESK. Deletions cut 3 bases from V and 5 bases from J, with 7 bases between. V gene TRBV14 combines with J gene TRBJ2-5; D unclear. The sample taken for sequencing was PBMCs. The receptor was derived from a human donor in good health (CMV status not recorded). Some clones in this sample may be carry-over from other donors' samples. CDR3 nucleotides: TGTGCCAGCAGCCAGCGGCTGGAGACCCAGTACTTC. Translated, it gives CASSQRLETQYF.